This passage covers 23 T cell receptor beta chains from one sample sequenced in a study of beta chain features in type 1 diabetes. Expressed TCRB transcripts were sequenced because the isolated RNA had all been reverse transcribed beforehand. Using immunoSEQ multiplex PCR, the repertoire was profiled, and TCRdb retains in-frame clones only, with some absent. The sample lists nearly 250,000 clones, 12% to 15% occurring once. The sample consisted of naive CD4+ T cells from blood. Receptors originate from a woman aged 40 to 49 in good health.

This clone came up a few times. This rearrangement joins TRBV2 to TRBJ2-5, with D maybe TRBD1 (6 bases). Germline loops: CDR1 SNHLY, CDR2 FYNNEI. V was shortened by 7 bases and J by 4 bases, with 10 bases between the two germline ends. CDR3 size: 12 residues. CDR3 sequence (DNA): TGTGCCAGCACCCCAGGGGTAGAGACCCAGTACTTC. Protein: CASTPGVETQYF.

In this sample, this clone turned up a few times. The chain combines TRBV7-9 with TRBJ1-2; the D gene is possibly TRBD1 (5 bases). This CDR3 contains 12 residues. Trimming removed 5 bases from V and 6 bases from J, with 10 bases in between. The germline V gene encodes CDR1 SEHNR and CDR2 FQNEAQ (reference sequence). The CDR3 DNA follows: TGTGCCAGCAGCCCGCGACAGAATGGCTACACCTTC. Its protein product is CASSPRQNGYTF.

The genes are TRBV6-5 and TRBJ2-5; D possibly corresponds to TRBD2 (6 bases). This CDR3 region has 15 residues. Germline V gene sequence: CDR1 MNHEY, CDR2 SVGAGI. The V end lost 7 bases, the J end lost 0 bases, and 15 bases lay between the germline ends. CDR3 nucleotides: TGTGCCAGCACCTTATCTCGGACTAACCAAGAGACCCAGTACTTC. Translated, it gives CASTLSRTNQETQYF.

The rearrangement joins TRBV2 to TRBJ1-2; 8 nucleotides agree with TRBD1. V dropped 6 bases and J dropped 2; count of bases not matched to a gene: 8. The CDR3 is 15 residues long. Germline V CDR1 and CDR2: SNHLY, FYNNEI. The CDR3 sequence is CASRLTGTGNYGYTF. CDR3 DNA sequence: TGTGCCAGCAGACTAACCGGGACAGGAAACTATGGCTACACCTTC.

The J gene is TRBJ2-1, the V gene TRBV6-5; D gene uncertain. The CDR3 contains 16 residues. Per the germline V gene, CDR1 is MNHEY and CDR2 is SVGAGI. Between the trimmed V and J ends, which lost 4 bases and 0 bases, there was a span of 13 bases. CDR3 bases: TGTGCCAGCAGTTCCCCCTCCCTGAGCTCCTACAATGAGCAGTTCTTC. Translated: CASSSPSLSSYNEQFF.

The gene calls are TRBV5-1 and TRBJ2-5; the match to TRBD2 covers 10 bases. After removal of 1 base from V and 3 bases from J, the junction contained 3 bases not matched to a gene. CDR1 and CDR2 from the germline V gene are SGHRS and YFSETQ. The length of the CDR3 is 15 residues. CDR3 sequence reads: CASSLLAGGEETQYF. The CDR3 DNA reads as TGCGCCAGCAGCTTGTTAGCGGGGGGAGAAGAGACCCAGTACTTC.

The chain has TRBV5-4 and TRBJ1-2, with 9 bases identical to TRBD1. This CDR3 is 18 amino acids long. V shed 7 bases, J shed 4 bases, and the junction held 20 bases outside the gene matches. Germline CDR1 SGHNT, CDR2 YYREEE (reference sequence). The chain's CDR3 is CASRRTPAHRGLVYGYTF. DNA of the CDR3: TGTGCCAGCCGTAGAACGCCCGCACACAGGGGGCTCGTCTATGGCTACACCTTC.

This clone was detected ten times or more. The V and J genes are TRBV15 and TRBJ2-1; D may be TRBD2 (6 bases). This CDR3 is 12 amino acids long. Germline V gives CDR1 LNHNV, CDR2 YYDKDF (reference sequence). Trimming took off 5 bases at V and 15 bases at J, with 17 bases between the two ends. CDR3 DNA sequence: TGTGCCACCAGCCTGCAGGAGGGAGTGAGGTTCTTC. Translating it yields CATSLQEGVRFF.

The V call is TRBV19, the J call TRBJ1-1, with D maybe TRBD1 (5 bases). The CDR3 extends over 12 amino acids. Trimming took 3 bases from V and 9 from J, leaving 11 bases between them. CDR1 and CDR2 from the germline V gene are LNHDA and SQIVND (reference sequence). The CDR3: CASSMGKGKAFF. The DNA for the CDR3 is TGTGCCAGTAGTATGGGAAAGGGGAAAGCTTTCTTT. Full variable domain (missing parts from reference TRBV19 and TRBJ1-1): DGGITQSPKYLFRKEGQNVTLSCEQNLNHDAMYWYRQDPGQGLRLIYYSQIVNDFQKGDIAEGYSVSREKKESFPLTVTSAQKNPTAFYLCASSMGKGKAFFGQGTRLTVV.

This clone was picked up a small number of times. The chain uses TRBV2 and TRBJ1-2, with TRBD1 matching 7 bases. J was trimmed by 14 bases and V by 4 bases; bases with no gene match: 13. From germline, CDR1 is SNHLY and CDR2 FYNNEI. This CDR3 comprises 13 residues. CDR3: CASSVRPRTGGTF. CDR3 in DNA: TGTGCCAGCAGTGTTCGCCCAAGGACAGGCGGAACCTTC.

The table lists this clone with a few counts. This sequence joins TRBV7-8 and TRBJ2-1; TRBD2 agrees at 7 bases. The CDR3 contains 15 residues. J lost 3 bases, V lost 7 bases, and 9 bases had no gene match. Germline V CDR1 and CDR2: SGHVS, FQNEAQ. CDR3 coding DNA: TGTGCCAGCACCGAAACTAGCGCCGGCTACAATGAGCAGTTCTTC. This codes for CASTETSAGYNEQFF.

This clone was seen only a few times. The V gene is TRBV2, the J gene TRBJ1-2; 7 nucleotides match TRBD1. This CDR3 has 13 amino acids. V dropped 4 bases and J dropped 8; count of bases not matched to a gene: 7. Germline V gives CDR1 SNHLY, CDR2 FYNNEI. As DNA, the CDR3 is TGTGCCAGCAGTGTAGGACAGGTCGGCGGCTACACCTTC. Translation: CASSVGQVGGYTF.

The V and J genes are TRBV25-1 and TRBJ1-5; D is possibly TRBD1 (5 bases). V was clipped by 5 bases and J by 5 bases, with 13 bases between them. CDR1 and CDR2 (germline): MGHDK, SYGVNS. This CDR3 comprises 14 residues. CDR3 residues: CASSLGGVDQPQHF. For the CDR3, the DNA is TGTGCCAGCAGTCTAGGAGGGGTGGATCAGCCCCAGCATTTT.

The chain recombines TRBV6-4 with TRBJ1-1; 9 positions agree with TRBD1. The trim removed 6 bases at V and 1 base at J, leaving 3 bases unmatched. The V gene's germline CDR1 is MRHNA and CDR2 SNTAGT. This CDR3 spans 14 amino acids. The CDR3 sequence: CASRPGQGNTEAFF. CDR3 nucleotides: TGTGCCAGCAGGCCGGGACAGGGGAACACTGAAGCTTTCTTT.

This clone was counted between two and nine times. CDR3 in amino acids: CASSYSIGGAGTEAFF. The CDR3 region has the DNA TGTGCCAGCAGTTACTCGATCGGGGGAGCGGGCACTGAAGCTTTCTTT. The gene calls are TRBV6-6 and TRBJ1-1; tentatively, D is TRBD1 (5 bases). Trimming took off 0 bases at V and 4 bases at J, with 15 bases between the two ends. The CDR3 covers 16 residues. Germline V gives CDR1 MNHNY, CDR2 SVGAGI (reference sequence).

The CDR3 bases are TGCGCCAGCAGCTTTGGCTTGAGACAGGGGTACGAGCAGTACTTC. Its translation is CASSFGLRQGYEQYF. This chain joins TRBV5-1 and TRBJ2-7, with 8 bases that match TRBD1. The CDR3 consists of 15 residues. CDR1 SGHRS and CDR2 YFSETQ come from the germline V gene. V gave up 2 bases and J gave up 4 bases; unmatched junction bases: 8.

Ten or more counts support this clone. The chain carries TRBV4-2 and TRBJ2-2; D is perhaps TRBD2 (6 bases). V was cut by 4 bases and J by 5 bases, with 14 bases left in between. CDR1 is LGHNA and CDR2 is YNFKEQ in the germline V gene. The CDR3 length is 15 residues. This CDR3 is CASSRKGSGTGELFF. In DNA, the CDR3 is TGTGCCAGCAGCCGGAAAGGTAGCGGTACCGGGGAGCTGTTTTTT.

This clone was detected a few times. The rearrangement uses TRBV9 and TRBJ2-7, with 8 positions matching TRBD1. Per the germline V gene, CDR1 is SGDLS and CDR2 is YYNGEE. Germline trimming cut 0 bases from V and 5 bases from J; bases unmatched to any gene: 4. The CDR3 totals 14 residues. In DNA form, the CDR3 reads TGTGCCAGCAGCGTAGCTGTGGACAGGGACGAGCAGTACTTC. It is translated as CASSVAVDRDEQYF.

This clone was found a few times. V and J are TRBV5-1 and TRBJ2-5, with 7 bases lining up with TRBD1. Germline loops: CDR1 SGHRS, CDR2 YFSETQ. This CDR3 is built from 14 residues. The trim removed 2 bases at V and 1 base at J, leaving 2 bases unmatched. The chain's CDR3 is CASSLQGSQETQYF. The CDR3 nucleotides read TGCGCCAGCAGCTTACAGGGGAGCCAAGAGACCCAGTACTTC.

The sample holds a few counts of this clone. J is TRBJ2-7 and V is TRBV7-2; possibly TRBD2 for D (6 bases). Trimming removed 3 bases from V and 0 bases from J, with 18 bases in between. The CDR3 has 17 residues. Germline CDR1 and CDR2: SGHTA and FQGNSA. CDR3 amino acids: CASSFLNPGLSSYEQYF. The CDR3 nucleotides read TGTGCCAGCAGCTTCCTAAACCCGGGACTCTCCTCCTACGAGCAGTACTTC.

This clone was detected only a few times. The chain employs TRBV19 and TRBJ2-1; TRBD2 matches at 8 bases. V lost 9 bases and J lost 4; bases outside the gene matches: 8. Germline CDR1 and CDR2: LNHDA and SQIVND (reference sequence). This CDR3 region has 14 residues. The DNA for the CDR3 is TGTGCCAGCGGAGCGGGGGATCCGTACAATGAGCAGTTCTTC. It is translated as CASGAGDPYNEQFF.

DNA of the CDR3: TGCGCCAGCAGCTTGCTGTCGGGGGGAGAGACCCAGTACTTC. This encodes CASSLLSGGETQYF. The J gene is TRBJ2-5, the V gene TRBV5-1; TRBD2 matches at 7 bases. Germline V gene sequence: CDR1 SGHRS, CDR2 YFSETQ. CDR3 size: 14 residues. V dropped 1 base and J dropped 4; count of bases not matched to a gene: 4.

V is TRBV7-8 and J is TRBJ2-7; possibly TRBD2 for D (6 bases). The CDR3 is made up of 12 amino acids. Trimming took 4 bases from V and 4 from J, leaving 8 bases between them. CDR1 SGHVS and CDR2 FQNEAQ come from the germline V gene. CDR3 bases: TGTGCCAGCAGCTCAGGGAGGTACGAGCAGTACTTC. Translating gives CASSSGRYEQYF.